Below, 16 T cell receptor beta chains from the same sample are listed, as sequenced in a study of blood T cell repertoires in COVID-19. Repertoires were generated with immunoSEQ multiplex PCR, while TCRdb's copy carries only in-frame clones and drops some. This repertoire shows approximately 52,000 clones, about nine tenths found once; its top ten account for about 15%. Material: peripheral blood. All receptors derive from a man between 70 and 80 years old with acute or convalescent COVID-19.

This clone appeared once. V gene TRBV11-2 combines with J gene TRBJ2-3; weak D call: TRBD2 (5 bases). CDR3 length equals 16 residues. Germline V gene lookup returns CDR1 SGHAT and CDR2 FQNNGV. V lost 6 bases and J 2 bases, leaving 18 bases between the germline ends. The chain's CDR3 is CASRIERNYDTDTQYF. CDR3 DNA sequence: TGTGCCAGCAGGATTGAGCGGAACTATGACACAGATACGCAGTATTTT.

This clone was recorded only once. The chain couples TRBV18 to TRBJ1-5, with TRBD1 matching over 8 bases. The CDR3 extends over 19 amino acids. Losses at the gene ends were 2 bases for V and 3 bases for J; bases not matched to a gene: 15. The V gene's germline CDR1 is KGHSH and CDR2 LQKENI. The CDR3 here is CASSPTPVLTGVYNQPQHF. The CDR3 coding sequence is TGTGCCAGCTCACCAACACCTGTCCTGACAGGGGTATACAATCAGCCCCAGCATTTT.

The chain has TRBV25-1 and TRBJ2-3, with D uncertain. V was clipped by 3 bases and J by 2 bases, with 6 bases between them. Germline CDR1 MGHDK, CDR2 SYGVNS. CDR3 length: 13 residues. CDR3 residues: CASSDYYTDTQYF. CDR3 nucleotide sequence: TGTGCCAGCAGTGACTACTACACAGATACGCAGTATTTT.

The V gene is TRBV5-4, the J gene TRBJ2-2, with TRBD1 matching over 11 bases. The V segment lost 3 bases and the J segment 6 bases; nucleotides outside the gene matches: 4. The germline V gene has CDR1 SGHNT and CDR2 YYREEE (reference sequence). The CDR3 loop spans 15 amino acids. The CDR3 coding sequence is TGTGCCAGCAGCTCCCGGGGACAGGGGGCCGGGGAGCTGTTTTTT. This translates into CASSSRGQGAGELFF.

J is TRBJ2-5 and V is TRBV7-3, with D unresolved. Germline CDR1 reads SGHTA; CDR2 reads FQGTGA. Trimming pared 0 bases from V and 9 bases from J, leaving 14 bases between. The CDR3 is made up of 14 amino acids. CDR3 sequence (DNA): TGTGCCAGCAGCTTAACGAAGGCCGACGCGGCCCAGTACTTC. Protein sequence: CASSLTKADAAQYF.

DNA of the CDR3: TGTGCCAGCAGTTTATTGACAGCTTATGGCTACACCTTC. This translates into CASSLLTAYGYTF. The chain joins TRBV28 to TRBJ1-2; D is perhaps TRBD1 (5 bases). V was cut by 1 base and J by 5 bases, with 8 bases left in between. The CDR3 is 13 amino acids. Per the germline V gene, CDR1 is MDHEN and CDR2 is SYDVKM.

The chain carries TRBV5-4 and TRBJ2-2; TRBD2 agrees at 7 bases. Germline CDR1 is SGHNT and CDR2 is YYREEE (reference sequence). This CDR3 comprises 16 residues. The junction had 5 bases not matched to a gene; V was cut back by 3 bases and J by 0 bases. CDR3 in amino acids: CASSWGRGANTGELFF. The CDR3 DNA reads as TGTGCCAGCAGCTGGGGGAGGGGAGCGAACACCGGGGAGCTGTTTTTT.

V is TRBV6-5 and J is TRBJ2-1; 9 bases fit TRBD2. The CDR3 spans 15 residues. With 7 bases clipped from V and 9 bases from J, the junction kept 13 bases outside the gene matches. In germline, CDR1 is MNHEY, CDR2 SVGAGI. CDR3 nucleotide sequence: TGTGCCAGCATCCCCGGCGGGGCGGGGGGGATTGAGCAGTTCTTC. Translated: CASIPGGAGGIEQFF.

The chain has TRBV6-2 or TRBV6-3 and TRBJ2-1, with D possibly matching TRBD1 (5 bases). The CDR3 has 12 amino acids. Trimming cost V 5 bases and J 9 bases, with 11 bases left between them. Germline V gives CDR1 MNHEY, CDR2 SVGEGT. The CDR3 is CASSRTIGEQFF. In DNA, the CDR3 is TGTGCCAGCAGTAGGACAATCGGTGAGCAGTTCTTC.

This chain links TRBV6-1 with TRBJ2-3; D remains ambiguous. The germline V gene has CDR1 MNHNS and CDR2 SASEGT. This CDR3 is built from 13 residues. Trimming shortened V by 2 bases and J by 6 bases, and 9 bases separated the two germline ends. Written as DNA, the CDR3 is TGTGCCAGCAGTGAACTTTTGAGGGATACGCAGTATTTT. As protein: CASSELLRDTQYF.

The chain is built from TRBV5-1 and TRBJ2-5; D not resolved. V was cut by 2 bases and J by 2 bases, with 13 bases left in between. Per the germline V gene, CDR1 is SGHRS and CDR2 is YFSETQ. The CDR3 is 15 residues long. Written as DNA, the CDR3 is TGCGCCAGCAGCTTTACACCGATCCAACAAGAGACCCAGTACTTC. It yields the protein CASSFTPIQQETQYF.

This chain connects TRBV6-5 to TRBJ2-7; 7 bases align to TRBD2. The CDR3 spans 15 residues. Germline CDR1 MNHEY, CDR2 SVGAGI. The ends lost 8 bases at V and 6 bases at J; junction bases unmatched: 16. In nucleotides, the CDR3 is TGTGCCAGCCGAGAGCCGGGACTATCCCTCGGCGAGCAGTACTTC. Translated: CASREPGLSLGEQYF.

The V and J genes are TRBV10-3 and TRBJ2-2; D perhaps matches TRBD2 (6 bases). The germline gives CDR1 ENHRY, CDR2 SYGVKD. The CDR3 totals 14 residues. V was pared by 3 bases and J by 3 bases, with 8 bases between. CDR3 sequence reads: CAISDGGDTGELFF. CDR3 DNA sequence: TGTGCCATCAGTGACGGCGGGGACACCGGGGAGCTGTTTTTT.

The chain recombines TRBV7-3 with TRBJ2-1, with 7 bases lining up with TRBD2. The CDR3 has 14 amino acids. Trimming took 3 bases from V and 7 from J; bases not matched to a gene: 6. Germline CDR1 SGHTA, CDR2 FQGTGA. The CDR3: CASSFGGGGNEQFF. The CDR3 DNA reads TGTGCCAGCAGCTTCGGCGGCGGGGGAAATGAGCAGTTCTTC.

The chain uses TRBV7-8 and TRBJ2-5; a possible D gene is TRBD2 (5 bases). The CDR3 totals 15 residues. The V end lost 4 bases, the J end lost 2 bases, and 14 bases lay between the germline ends. Per germline, CDR1 SGHVS and CDR2 FQNEAQ. The CDR3 nucleotides are TGTGCCAGCAGCTCCGGGCCCGGGGAGCAAGAGACCCAGTACTTC. Its protein is CASSSGPGEQETQYF.

The gene calls are TRBV14 and TRBJ1-4; 7 nucleotides line up with TRBD1. Germline lookup yields CDR1 SGHDN and CDR2 FVKESK. The ends lost 1 base at V and 8 bases at J; junction bases unmatched: 10. CDR3 length: 16 amino acids. CDR3 sequence: CASSQASDRASEKLFF. CDR3 DNA sequence: TGTGCCAGCAGCCAAGCCTCTGACAGGGCTTCGGAAAAACTGTTTTTT.